This T cell receptor beta chain was sequenced for a study of T cells expressing NK-cell markers. Findings of the study overall: More than 5 donors showed dominant NKG2C+ clonotypes comprising about 1.0-8% of their CD8+ T cells.

Germline CDR1 reads SGHRS; CDR2 reads YFSETQ. There are 17 residues in the CDR3. TCRdb reprocessed the 5' RACE reads and reports one entry per CDR3 protein, with no DNA. In all, the sample yields some 450,000 distinct CDR3 sequences. About this clonotype itself: Its antigen is not identified.

Sequenced input: blood T cells: a sorted CD56 or NKG2C T cell subset, CD4+ or CD8+ T cells, or bulk PBMC T cells (not recorded which). This receptor was identified in a woman between 18 and 75 years old in good health. The rearrangement joins TRBV5-1 to TRBJ2-2; TCRdb gives TRBD2 as the D gene, but with no DNA this cannot be confirmed. The CDR3 region is CASSAYTASQGTGELFF.